This T cell receptor beta chain originates from a study of T cells in Graves' hyperthyroidism and ophthalmopathy. Amplification targeted TCR beta CDR3 regions from RNA transcripts. First-round RT-PCR with HTBI primers amplified the TCR CDR3 region. TCRdb reanalysed the multiplex PCR reads using MiXCR and keeps one entry per CDR3 protein. The data contain hundreds of thousands of distinct CDR3 sequences, 11% to 15% of them seen just once; the ten biggest clones take up under 7%. This clonotype was seen ten or more times. This CDR3 has 15 residues. Trimming stripped 6 bases from V and 3 bases from J, with 15 bases between. CDR1 LGHDT and CDR2 YNNKEL come from the germline V gene (reference sequence).

This chain uses TRBV3-1 with TRBJ2-1; D could derive from TRBD1 or TRBD2 (5 bases each). The receptor comes from a woman aged 25 to 39 with Graves' hyperthyroidism that later progressed to Graves' ophthalmopathy. Material: blood. The CDR3 protein is CASSNSWDDYNEQFF. Here the CDR3 DNA reads TGTGCCAGCAGTAACTCCTGGGACGACTACAATGAGCAGTTCTTC.